This T cell receptor (beta chain) was found in a study of cytomegalovirus exposure and HLA in healthy donors. General study points: Rarity characterized most TCR sequences, yet some public TCRs appeared in many donors.

The donors belonged to the roughly 130-subject validation cohort, separate from the roughly 720-subject first cohort. Sequenced by immunoSEQ multiplex PCR; TCRdb stores in-frame clones only, minus some. Among fewer than 150,000 clones listed, about 84% were seen once. CDR3 length equals 14 residues. The V gene end was trimmed by 6 bases and the J gene end by 0 bases; junction bases not matched to a gene: 4. From germline, CDR1 is MNHNS and CDR2 SASEGT. About this clone itself: What it binds is not known.

The specimen was PBMCs. The gene calls are TRBV6-1 and TRBJ1-2, with 7 bases matching TRBD1. This receptor was obtained from a man aged 18 to 30 in good health and CMV-seronegative. The CDR3, as DNA: TGTGCCAGCAGCCGGGGGACAGCTAACTATGGCTACACCTTC. Encoded protein: CASSRGTANYGYTF.